Sequencing of this T cell receptor (beta chain) was carried out in a study of graft-versus-host responses after intestinal transplantation. General study findings and limits: The study associated peak circulating GvH clone levels with early post-transplant HvG declines.

Sequencing used immunoSEQ multiplex PCR; TCRdb keeps in-frame clones, though not all of them. The data show about 100,000 clones, over 75% seen once. Germline trimming cut 0 bases from V and 6 bases from J; bases unmatched to any gene: 1. Germline CDR1 reads SGHNT; CDR2 reads YYREEE (reference sequence). CDR3 length: 15 amino acids. Concerning this clone itself: No antigen is known for it.

This sequence was found in a human donor who was the organ donor for an intestinal transplant. The sample in question was unstimulated CD4+ T cells sorted from spleen or lymph node cells, obtained before transplant. The gene calls are TRBV5-4 and TRBJ1-6; 9 nucleotides match TRBD1. CDR3 in DNA: TGTGCCAGCAGCTTGGACAGGGGGCTTAATTCACCCCTCCACTTT. Protein product: CASSLDRGLNSPLHF.